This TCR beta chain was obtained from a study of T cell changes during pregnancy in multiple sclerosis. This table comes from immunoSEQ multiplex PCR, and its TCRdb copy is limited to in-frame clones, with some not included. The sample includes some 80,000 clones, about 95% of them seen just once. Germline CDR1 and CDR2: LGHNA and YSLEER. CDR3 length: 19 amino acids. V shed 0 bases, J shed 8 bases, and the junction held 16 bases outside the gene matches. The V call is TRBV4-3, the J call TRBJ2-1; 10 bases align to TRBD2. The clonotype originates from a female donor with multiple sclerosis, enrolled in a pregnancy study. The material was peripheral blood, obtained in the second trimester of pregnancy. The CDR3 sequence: CASSQDRGPAGGDGDEQFF. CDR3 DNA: TGCGCCAGCAGCCAAGACCGAGGGCCAGCGGGAGGGGATGGAGATGAGCAGTTCTTC.